This T cell receptor (beta chain) originates from a study of T-cell memory formation after mild COVID-19. On the study more broadly: Each donor largely had its own TCR clusters.

Notes on the study in general: From day 15 to 85, contracting clones were balanced between CD4 and CD8, whereas later expanders leaned toward CD4+.

A single record per CDR3 protein comes from TCRdb applying MiXCR to the 5' RACE reads. The profile shows hundreds of thousands of distinct CDR3 sequences, more than 15% of them singletons. Germline V lookup: CDR1 SQVTM, CDR2 ANQGSEA. CDR3 length equals 14 residues. Trimming stripped 5 bases from V and 2 bases from J, with 12 bases between. This clonotype was detected many times. Its matching antigen is unknown. This TCR was recovered from an adult woman who had mild COVID-19 (a few samples of this study predate the infection). Cell type and time point are not known. The chain carries TRBV29-1 and TRBJ2-2; D could derive from TRBD1 or TRBD2 (5 bases each). The sequenced material came from PBMCs or a T cell subset sorted from them (not recorded which). This chain's CDR3 is CSVSGSINTGELFF. CDR3 bases: TGCAGCGTTTCAGGGAGCATTAACACCGGGGAGCTGTTTTTT.